The entry below describes one TCR beta chain. The data were taken from a study of type 1 and type 2 diabetes patients. Study-level information: The cohort mixed type 1 diabetes, type 2 diabetes and nondiabetic donors. From PBMCs, CD4+ and CD8+ T cells were isolated by magnetic microbeads.

PCR was run on genomic DNA. The TCR beta CDR3 region was amplified using 30 forward and 13 reverse primers. TCRdb re-derived calls from the multiplex PCR reads in MiXCR, one entry per CDR3 protein. The sample includes around 300,000 distinct CDR3 sequences, roughly 50% of them seen just once. The V segment lost 4 bases and the J segment 1 base; nucleotides outside the gene matches: 4. Germline V gene data show CDR1 as MNHEY and CDR2 as SMNVEV (reference sequence). CDR3 length equals 15 residues. The sequence was collected from a man between 18 and 35 years old with type 2 diabetes. The chain combines TRBV27 with TRBJ2-3; TRBD1 agrees at 8 bases. Sequences were obtained from peripheral blood mononuclear cells (PBMCs). As DNA, the CDR3 is TGTGCCAGCAGTTCATCGACAGGGGGCACAGATACGCAGTATTTT. It translates to CASSSSTGGTDTQYF.